This paragraph covers one TCR beta chain sequence. Its antigen remains unidentified. Using immunoSEQ multiplex PCR, the repertoire was profiled, and TCRdb retains in-frame clones only, with some absent. Among some 2.1 million clones, over 85% were seen once, and the ten largest hold roughly 1%. Germline trimming cut 6 bases from V and 6 bases from J; bases unmatched to any gene: 11. Per the germline V gene, CDR1 is MNHEY and CDR2 is SMNVEV (reference sequence). The length of the CDR3 is 15 residues. In the naive CD8 group, cells lacked CD45RO and were positively selected for CCR7, so terminally differentiated effector memory CD45RA+ cells were left out. This sample stems from a study of shared clonotypes between healthy human individuals. Study-wide results and caveats: Lower generation probabilities were found for non-shared clonotypes than for those shared by all four donors. Naive subsets generally exceeded memory subsets in estimated richness.

This clonotype was sampled from a man younger than 30 in good health. The chain carries TRBV27 and TRBJ1-5, with 7 bases fitting TRBD1. Sequenced input: naive CD8+ T cells sorted from blood. The CDR3 bases are TGTGCCAGCAGCGCCGGAGCAGGGGGAGGTCAGCCCCAGCATTTT. Protein product: CASSAGAGGGQPQHF.